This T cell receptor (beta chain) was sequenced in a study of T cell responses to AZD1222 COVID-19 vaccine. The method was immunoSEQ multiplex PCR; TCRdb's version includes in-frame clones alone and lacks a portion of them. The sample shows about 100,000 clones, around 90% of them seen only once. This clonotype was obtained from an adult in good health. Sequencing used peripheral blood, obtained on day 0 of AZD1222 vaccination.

CDR3 amino acids: CSVVTMDSGRALNTGELFF. The CDR3 nucleotides are TGCAGCGTTGTTACAATGGATAGCGGGAGGGCCTTGAACACCGGGGAGCTGTTTTTT. The chain joins TRBV29-1 to TRBJ2-2; 11 positions match TRBD2. In germline, CDR1 is SQVTM, CDR2 ANQGSEA. This CDR3 is 19 amino acids long. V was pared by 4 bases and J by 1 base, with 14 bases of the junction left unmatched.